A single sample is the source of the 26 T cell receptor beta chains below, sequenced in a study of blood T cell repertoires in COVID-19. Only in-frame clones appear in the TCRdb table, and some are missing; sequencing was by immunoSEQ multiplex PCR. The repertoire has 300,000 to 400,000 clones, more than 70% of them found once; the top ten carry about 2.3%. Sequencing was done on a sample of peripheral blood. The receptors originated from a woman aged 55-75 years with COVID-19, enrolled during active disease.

CDR3 amino acids: CASSFLQGADGELFF. The CDR3 DNA reads TGTGCCAGCAGCTTTCTGCAGGGGGCGGACGGGGAGCTGTTTTTT. This rearrangement joins TRBV5-4 to TRBJ2-2, with TRBD1 matching 8 bases. The CDR3 length is 15 residues. V gave up 2 bases and J gave up 7 bases; unmatched junction bases: 7. CDR1 is SGHNT and CDR2 is YYREEE in the germline V gene (reference sequence).

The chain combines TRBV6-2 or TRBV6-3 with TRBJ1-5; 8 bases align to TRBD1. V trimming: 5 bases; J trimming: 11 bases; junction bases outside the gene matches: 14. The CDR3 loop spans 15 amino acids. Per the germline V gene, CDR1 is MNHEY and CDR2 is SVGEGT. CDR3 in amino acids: CASSPSGQVFVSQHF. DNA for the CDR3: TGTGCCAGCAGTCCGTCGGGACAGGTCTTTGTGTCCCAGCATTTT.

The CDR3 nucleotides are TGTGCCAGCAGTGCCACAGGGTGGGAGCAGTTCTTC. Translation: CASSATGWEQFF. The chain carries TRBV12-3 or TRBV12-4 and TRBJ2-1; D possibly corresponds to TRBD1 (6 bases). The CDR3 contains 12 residues. Trimming removed 5 bases at V and 10 bases at J, with 12 bases between.

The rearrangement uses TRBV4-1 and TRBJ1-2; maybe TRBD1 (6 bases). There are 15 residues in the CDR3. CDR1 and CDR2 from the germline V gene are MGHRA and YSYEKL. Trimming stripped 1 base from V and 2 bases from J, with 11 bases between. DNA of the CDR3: TGCGCCAGCAGCCAAGCCAGGGGCAAGAACTATGGCTACACCTTC. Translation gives CASSQARGKNYGYTF.

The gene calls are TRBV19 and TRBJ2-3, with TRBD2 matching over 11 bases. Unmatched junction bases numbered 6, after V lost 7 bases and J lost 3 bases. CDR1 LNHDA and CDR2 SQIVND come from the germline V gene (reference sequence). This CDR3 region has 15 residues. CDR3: CASTPSGGTTDTQYF. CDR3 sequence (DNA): TGTGCCAGTACCCCTAGCGGGGGGACGACAGATACGCAGTATTTT.

This chain's CDR3 is CASAPQRGKYEQYF. In DNA, the CDR3 is TGTGCCAGCGCGCCCCAGCGGGGGAAATACGAGCAGTACTTC. The chain combines TRBV5-4 with TRBJ2-7; 8 bases match TRBD2. The J segment lost 4 bases and the V segment lost 7 bases, leaving 10 bases of the junction unmatched. This CDR3 contains 14 residues. Germline-derived CDR1 and CDR2 are SGHNT and YYREEE (reference sequence). Filled out from reference TRBV5-4 and TRBJ2-7, the complete variable domain reads ETGVTQSPTHLIKTRGQQVTLRCSSQSGHNTVSWYQQALGQGPQFIFQYYREEENGRGNFPPRFSGLQFPNYSSELNVNALELDDSALYLCASAPQRGKYEQYFGPGTRLTVT.

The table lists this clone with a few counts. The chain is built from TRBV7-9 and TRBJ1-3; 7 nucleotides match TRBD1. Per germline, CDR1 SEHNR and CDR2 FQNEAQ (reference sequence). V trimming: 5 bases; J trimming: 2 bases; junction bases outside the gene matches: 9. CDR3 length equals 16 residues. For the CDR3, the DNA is TGTGCCAGCAGCCAACTAGTGACAGGGACTGGAAACACCATATATTTT. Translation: CASSQLVTGTGNTIYF.

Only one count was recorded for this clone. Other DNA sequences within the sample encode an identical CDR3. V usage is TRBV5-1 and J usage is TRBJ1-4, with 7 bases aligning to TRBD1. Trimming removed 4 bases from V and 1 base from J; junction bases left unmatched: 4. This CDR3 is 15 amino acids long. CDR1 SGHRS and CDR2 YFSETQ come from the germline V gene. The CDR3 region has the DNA TGCGCCAGCAGCCTTCCAGGGGGAACTAATGAAAAACTGTTTTTT. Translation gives CASSLPGGTNEKLFF.

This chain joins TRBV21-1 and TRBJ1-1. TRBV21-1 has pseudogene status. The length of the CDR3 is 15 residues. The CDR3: CASSKALRGGTEAFF. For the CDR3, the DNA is TGTGCCAGCAGCAAAGCGCTTCGGGGGGGGACTGAAGCTTTCTTT.

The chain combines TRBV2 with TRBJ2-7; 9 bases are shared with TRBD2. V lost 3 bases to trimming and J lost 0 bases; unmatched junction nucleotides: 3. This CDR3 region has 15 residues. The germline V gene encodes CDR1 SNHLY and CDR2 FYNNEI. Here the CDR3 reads CASSDLAGSSYEQYF. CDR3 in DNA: TGTGCCAGCAGTGACCTAGCGGGGTCCTCCTACGAGCAGTACTTC.

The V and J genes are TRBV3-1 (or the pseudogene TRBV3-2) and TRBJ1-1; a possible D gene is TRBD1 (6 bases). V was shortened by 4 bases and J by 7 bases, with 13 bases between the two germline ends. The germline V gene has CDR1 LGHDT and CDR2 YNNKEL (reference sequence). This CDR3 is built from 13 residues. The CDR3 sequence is CASSPPHRDEAFF. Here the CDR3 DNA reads TGTGCCAGCAGCCCCCCCCACAGGGATGAAGCTTTCTTT.

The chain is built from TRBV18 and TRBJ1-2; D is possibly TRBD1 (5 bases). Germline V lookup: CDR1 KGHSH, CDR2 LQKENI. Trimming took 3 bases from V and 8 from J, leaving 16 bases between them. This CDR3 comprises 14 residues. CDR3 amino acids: CASSPIGEIGGYTF. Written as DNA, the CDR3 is TGTGCCAGCTCACCGATAGGGGAAATCGGCGGCTACACCTTC.

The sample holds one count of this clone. The CDR3 reads CASMSGTGYGYTF. Written as DNA, the CDR3 is TGTGCCAGTATGTCAGGGACAGGGTATGGCTACACCTTC. The chain employs TRBV19 and TRBJ1-2; 9 positions match TRBD1. CDR3 size: 13 residues. Germline V gene data show CDR1 as LNHDA and CDR2 as SQIVND (reference sequence). The V segment lost 7 bases and the J segment 5 bases; nucleotides outside the gene matches: 5.

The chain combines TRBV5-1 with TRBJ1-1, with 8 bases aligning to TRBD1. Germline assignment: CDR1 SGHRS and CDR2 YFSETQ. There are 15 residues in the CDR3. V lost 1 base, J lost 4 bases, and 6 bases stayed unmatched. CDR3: CASSLRSGGTTEAFF. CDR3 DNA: TGCGCCAGCAGCTTGAGGTCAGGGGGCACCACTGAAGCTTTCTTT.

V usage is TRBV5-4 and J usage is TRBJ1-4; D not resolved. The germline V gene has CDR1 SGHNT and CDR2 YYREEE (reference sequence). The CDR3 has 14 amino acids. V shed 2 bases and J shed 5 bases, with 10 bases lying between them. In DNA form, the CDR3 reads TGTGCCAGCAGCTTTTCGCAGGCCAATGAAAAACTGTTTTTT. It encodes CASSFSQANEKLFF.

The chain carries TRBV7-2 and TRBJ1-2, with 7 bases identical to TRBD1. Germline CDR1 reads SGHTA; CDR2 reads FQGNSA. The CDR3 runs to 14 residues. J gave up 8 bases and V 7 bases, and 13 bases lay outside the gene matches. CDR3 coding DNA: TGTGCCAGCAACCTCTATTCTCAGGGGGAAGGCTACACCTTC. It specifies CASNLYSQGEGYTF.

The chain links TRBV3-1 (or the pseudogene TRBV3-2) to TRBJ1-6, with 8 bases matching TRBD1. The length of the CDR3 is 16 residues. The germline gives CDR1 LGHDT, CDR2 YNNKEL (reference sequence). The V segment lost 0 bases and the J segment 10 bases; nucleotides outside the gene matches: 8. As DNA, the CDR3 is TGTGCCAGCAGCCAAGATGTTAGGACAGGGACATCACCCCTCCACTTT. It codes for CASSQDVRTGTSPLHF.

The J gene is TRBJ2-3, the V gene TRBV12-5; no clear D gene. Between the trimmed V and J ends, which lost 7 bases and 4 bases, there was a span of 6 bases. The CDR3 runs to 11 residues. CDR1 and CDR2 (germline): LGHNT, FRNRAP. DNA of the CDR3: TGTGCTAGTGCTTATGCAGATACGCAGTATTTT. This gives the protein CASAYADTQYF.

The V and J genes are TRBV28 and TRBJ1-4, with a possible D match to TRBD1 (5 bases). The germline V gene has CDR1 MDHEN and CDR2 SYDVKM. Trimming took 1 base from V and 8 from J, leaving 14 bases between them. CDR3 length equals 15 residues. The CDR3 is CASSLFGYPGEKLFF. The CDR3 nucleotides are TGTGCCAGCAGTTTATTTGGGTACCCAGGGGAAAAACTGTTTTTT.

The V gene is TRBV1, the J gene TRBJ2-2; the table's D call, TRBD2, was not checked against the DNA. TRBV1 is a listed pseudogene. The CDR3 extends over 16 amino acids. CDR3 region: CTSSQAASGGVGELFF. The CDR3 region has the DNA TGCACCAGCAGCCAGGCGGCTAGCGGGGGGGTAGGGGAGCTGTTTTTT.

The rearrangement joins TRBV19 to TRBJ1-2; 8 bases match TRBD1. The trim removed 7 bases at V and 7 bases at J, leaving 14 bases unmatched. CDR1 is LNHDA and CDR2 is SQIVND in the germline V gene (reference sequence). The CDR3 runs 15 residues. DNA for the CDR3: TGTGCCAGTACAGATCCAGGGGGCGCTTTCGGTGGCTACACCTTC. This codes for CASTDPGGAFGGYTF.

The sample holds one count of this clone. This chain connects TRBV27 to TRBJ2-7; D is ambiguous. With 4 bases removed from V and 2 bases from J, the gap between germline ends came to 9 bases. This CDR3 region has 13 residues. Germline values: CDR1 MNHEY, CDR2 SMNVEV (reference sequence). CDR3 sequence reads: CASSSMSAYEQYF. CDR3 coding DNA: TGTGCCAGCAGTTCGATGAGTGCCTACGAGCAGTACTTC.

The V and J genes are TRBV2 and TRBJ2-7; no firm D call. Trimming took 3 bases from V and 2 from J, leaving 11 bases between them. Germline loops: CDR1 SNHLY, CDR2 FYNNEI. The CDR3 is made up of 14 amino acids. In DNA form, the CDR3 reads TGTGCCAGCAGTGATTCCCCAGGCCCCTACGAGCAGTACTTC. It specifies CASSDSPGPYEQYF.

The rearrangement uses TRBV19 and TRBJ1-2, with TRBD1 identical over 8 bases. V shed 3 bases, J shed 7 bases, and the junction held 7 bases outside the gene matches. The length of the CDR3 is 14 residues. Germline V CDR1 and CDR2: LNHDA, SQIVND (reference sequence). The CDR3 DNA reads TGTGCCAGTAGTATTAAGGCAGGGGGCCTTGGCTACACCTTC. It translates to CASSIKAGGLGYTF.

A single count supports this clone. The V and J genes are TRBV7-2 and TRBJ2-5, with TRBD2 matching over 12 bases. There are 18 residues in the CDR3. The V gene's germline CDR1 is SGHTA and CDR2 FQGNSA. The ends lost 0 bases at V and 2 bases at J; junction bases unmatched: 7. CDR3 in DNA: TGTGCCAGCAGCTTAGCGTCTAGCGGGGGGGCCCAACAAGAGACCCAGTACTTC. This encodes CASSLASSGGAQQETQYF.

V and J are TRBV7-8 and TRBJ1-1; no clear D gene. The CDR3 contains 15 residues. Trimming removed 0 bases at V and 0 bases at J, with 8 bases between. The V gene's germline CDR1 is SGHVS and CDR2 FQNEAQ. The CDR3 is CASSLAPGVNTEAFF. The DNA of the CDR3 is TGTGCCAGCAGCTTAGCGCCCGGAGTGAACACTGAAGCTTTCTTT.